Listed here are 13 T cell receptor beta chains from one sample, sequenced in a study of beta chain features in type 1 diabetes. As every portion of the isolated RNA was reverse transcribed, the sequencing read expressed TCRB transcripts. Some clones are missing from TCRdb's copy, which holds only in-frame ones; the method was immunoSEQ multiplex PCR. Among roughly 330,000 clones, approximately 10% were seen once, and the ten largest hold roughly 0.014%. The sequenced material came from naive CD4+ T cells from blood. The receptor source for this set is a woman aged 25 to 39 in good health.

V and J are TRBV28 and TRBJ2-7, with 8 bases matching TRBD1. Germline V gene lookup returns CDR1 MDHEN and CDR2 SYDVKM. The CDR3 extends over 16 amino acids. The J segment lost 6 bases and the V segment lost 4 bases, leaving 14 bases of the junction unmatched. The CDR3 DNA reads TGTGCCAGCAGTTACTTCGGACAGGGACGTACTCTCGAGCAGTACTTC. Amino acids: CASSYFGQGRTLEQYF. Drawing the rest from reference TRBV28 and TRBJ2-7, the complete variable domain is DVKVTQSSRYLVKRTGEKVFLECVQDMDHENMFWYRQDPGLGLRLIYFSYDVKMKEKGDIPEGYSVSREKKERFSLILESASTNQTSMYLCASSYFGQGRTLEQYFGPGTRLTVT.

The chain couples TRBV29-1 to TRBJ2-1; 9 positions match TRBD2. Germline V gene data show CDR1 as SQVTM and CDR2 as ANQGSEA. The V gene end was trimmed by 6 bases and the J gene end by 7 bases; junction bases not matched to a gene: 16. The CDR3 spans 16 residues. The CDR3 coding sequence is TGCAGCGTGAAAGCGGGAGGTACGGGCAGCGGGAATGAGCAGTTCTTC. This translates into CSVKAGGTGSGNEQFF.

This clone was seen a handful of times. This CDR3 is CASSHRGVGQGTDTQYF. The CDR3 DNA reads as TGTGCCAGCAGCCATCGGGGTGTGGGACAGGGCACAGATACGCAGTATTTT. The J gene is TRBJ2-3, the V gene TRBV11-2; 8 bases line up with TRBD1. Per germline, CDR1 SGHAT and CDR2 FQNNGV. CDR3 length: 17 amino acids. Losses at the gene ends were 5 bases for V and 1 base for J; bases not matched to a gene: 11.

This chain links TRBV7-2 with TRBJ2-7; D is possibly TRBD1 (6 bases). Per the germline V gene, CDR1 is SGHTA and CDR2 is FQGNSA. The CDR3 loop spans 15 amino acids. Trimming took 8 bases from V and 1 from J, leaving 18 bases between them. CDR3 DNA sequence: TGTGCCAGCGCTAAACAGGGCACTTCGTCCTACGAGCAGTACTTC. It codes for CASAKQGTSSYEQYF.

The chain joins TRBV6-5 to TRBJ1-1, with 9 positions matching TRBD1. This CDR3 spans 15 amino acids. Per the germline V gene, CDR1 is MNHEY and CDR2 is SVGAGI. V shed 6 bases, J shed 0 bases, and the junction held 5 bases outside the gene matches. In nucleotides, the CDR3 is TGTGCCAGCAGGGGGACAGGGTTTATGAACACTGAAGCTTTCTTT. Translated, it gives CASRGTGFMNTEAFF.

In its sample, this clone was seen a few times. The genes are TRBV30 and TRBJ2-7; D not resolved. Germline V gene data show CDR1 as GTSNPN and CDR2 as SVGIG (reference sequence). The CDR3 is 11 residues long. V lost 0 bases, J lost 5 bases, and 5 bases lay in between. Here the CDR3 DNA reads TGTGCCTGGAGTGTACTTGACGAGCAGTACTTC. Encoded protein: CAWSVLDEQYF.

The table lists this clone with a few counts. The chain links TRBV11-1 to TRBJ2-7, with 8 bases aligning to TRBD2. The germline gives CDR1 SGHAT, CDR2 FQDESV (reference sequence). Trimming took 2 bases from V and 5 from J; bases not matched to a gene: 20. The CDR3 length is 19 residues. The CDR3 reads CASSLLPDTGLGPENEQYF. The CDR3 DNA is TGTGCCAGCAGCTTATTACCGGACACGGGACTAGGACCGGAGAACGAGCAGTACTTC.

V is TRBV7-9 and J is TRBJ2-5; 12 positions match TRBD2. CDR1 and CDR2 (germline): SEHNR, FQNEAQ (reference sequence). This CDR3 contains 16 residues. With V trimmed by 7 bases and J by 1 base, 7 bases remained unmatched. The CDR3 region has the DNA TGTGCCAGCACCCGAGGGACTAGCGGGTCCCAAGAGACCCAGTACTTC. It translates to CASTRGTSGSQETQYF.

The sample holds a few counts of this clone. The CDR3 region has the DNA TGTGCCAGCAGTTTGGCCGGGTTCAACACCGGGGAGCTGTTTTTT. Translating gives CASSLAGFNTGELFF. The chain recombines TRBV27 with TRBJ2-2; D unresolved. Per germline, CDR1 MNHEY and CDR2 SMNVEV (reference sequence). V lost 3 bases, J lost 2 bases, and 10 bases lay in between. CDR3 length: 15 residues.

This chain connects TRBV20-1 to TRBJ2-3; D remains unclear. CDR3 size: 9 residues. CDR1 and CDR2 from the germline V gene are DFQATT and SNEGSKA (reference sequence). The germline V and J ends were trimmed by 5 bases and 11 bases, with 8 bases remaining between them. CDR3 amino acids: CSASPGQYF. The CDR3 DNA sequence: TGCAGTGCTTCCCCCGGGCAGTATTTT.

This clone has just a few counts. The rearrangement links TRBV6-6 to TRBJ1-1; D is ambiguous. Germline CDR1 and CDR2: MNHNY and SVGAGI (reference sequence). Trimming took 6 bases from V and 7 from J, leaving 21 bases between them. The CDR3 contains 15 residues. This CDR3 is CASSRGRYRRNEAFF. CDR3 nucleotide sequence: TGTGCCAGCAGCAGAGGCCGGTATAGGCGCAATGAAGCTTTCTTT.

This clone was seen a handful of times. The V call is TRBV7-2, the J call TRBJ2-2; 7 bases match TRBD1. Germline CDR1 is SGHTA and CDR2 is FQGNSA. The CDR3 consists of 15 residues. With V trimmed by 2 bases and J by 3 bases, 3 bases remained unmatched. The CDR3 reads CASSLRGLDTGELFF. The CDR3 coding sequence is TGTGCCAGCAGCTTAAGGGGGCTGGACACCGGGGAGCTGTTTTTT.

The CDR3 bases are TGCGCCAGCAGCCAAGATTGGCGGGAGTTCAATGAGCAGTTCTTC. It is translated as CASSQDWREFNEQFF. The rearrangement links TRBV4-3 to TRBJ2-1; TRBD2 matches at 7 bases. Germline assignment: CDR1 LGHNA and CDR2 YSLEER. Trimming took 0 bases from V and 6 from J; bases not matched to a gene: 5. This CDR3 contains 15 residues.